Below are 2 T cell receptor beta chains sequenced from a single sample in a study of technical replicates of blood from four donors. Repertoires were generated with immunoSEQ multiplex PCR, while TCRdb's copy carries only in-frame clones and drops some. The table includes approximately 81,000 clones, approximately 94% detected once. Sequenced sample: T cells isolated from PBMCs. Source of these receptors: a human donor in good health.

This chain links TRBV15 with TRBJ1-4; 8 nucleotides match TRBD1. The V gene's germline CDR1 is LNHNV and CDR2 YYDKDF (reference sequence). CDR3 length equals 15 residues. Unmatched junction bases numbered 18, after V lost 8 bases and J lost 13 bases. The CDR3: CATAATKDRAVGLFF. Written as DNA, the CDR3 is TGTGCCACCGCCGCCACAAAGGACAGGGCCGTAGGACTGTTTTTT.

The chain links TRBV7-2 to TRBJ2-7, with TRBD2 identical over 10 bases. Germline V gene data show CDR1 as SGHTA and CDR2 as FQGNSA. CDR3 length: 14 residues. Unmatched junction bases numbered 7, after V lost 8 bases and J lost 3 bases. The CDR3 loop reads CASASSGGIYEQYF. DNA of the CDR3: TGTGCCAGCGCCTCTAGCGGGGGAATCTACGAGCAGTACTTC.